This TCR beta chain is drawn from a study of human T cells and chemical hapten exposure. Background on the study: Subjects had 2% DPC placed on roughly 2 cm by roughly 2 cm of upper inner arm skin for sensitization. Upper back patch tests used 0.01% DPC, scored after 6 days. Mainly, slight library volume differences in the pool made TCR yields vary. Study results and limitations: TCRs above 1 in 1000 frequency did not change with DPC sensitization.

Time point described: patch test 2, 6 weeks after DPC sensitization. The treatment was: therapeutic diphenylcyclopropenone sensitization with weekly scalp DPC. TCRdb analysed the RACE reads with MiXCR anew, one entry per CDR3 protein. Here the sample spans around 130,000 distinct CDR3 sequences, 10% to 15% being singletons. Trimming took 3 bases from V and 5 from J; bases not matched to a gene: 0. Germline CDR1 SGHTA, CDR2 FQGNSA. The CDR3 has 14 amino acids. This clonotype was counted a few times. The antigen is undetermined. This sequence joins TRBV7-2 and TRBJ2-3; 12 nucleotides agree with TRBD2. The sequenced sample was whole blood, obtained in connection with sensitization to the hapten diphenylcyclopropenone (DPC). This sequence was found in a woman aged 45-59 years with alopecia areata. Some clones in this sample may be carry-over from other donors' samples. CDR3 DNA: TGTGCCAGCAGCTTGACTAGCGGGAGAGATACGCAGTATTTT. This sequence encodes CASSLTSGRDTQYF.